This record covers a single T cell receptor (beta chain). What it binds is not known. Assay runs were performed at deep level. The assay was immunoSEQ multiplex PCR, and TCRdb's table has in-frame clones only and misses some. The sample holds a few million clones; 85% to 95% are singletons and the top ten take 0.14%. This sample is part of a study of shared clonotypes between healthy human individuals. The donors, healthy adults who were HIV-negative, had experienced no recent acute infections or vaccinations. Overall study findings and caveats: Limitation of the genetic and exposure-history diversity represented came from the few donors. A generally larger estimated richness was seen in naive subsets than in memory subsets.

This TCR was sampled from a man aged 18 to 35 in good health. Material: naive CD4+ T cells sorted from blood. Subset indicated: CD45RA+ positively selected.

The CDR3 region has the DNA TGTGCCAGCAGCTTAGAATTGTGGGGGTCCTACAATGAGCAGTTCTTC. Translating it yields CASSLELWGSYNEQFF. V is TRBV7-9 and J is TRBJ2-1; D tentatively reads TRBD1 or TRBD2 (5 bases each). The CDR3 totals 16 residues. Germline loops: CDR1 SEHNR, CDR2 FQNEAQ (reference sequence). Trimming shortened V by 1 base and J by 1 base, and 11 bases separated the two germline ends.